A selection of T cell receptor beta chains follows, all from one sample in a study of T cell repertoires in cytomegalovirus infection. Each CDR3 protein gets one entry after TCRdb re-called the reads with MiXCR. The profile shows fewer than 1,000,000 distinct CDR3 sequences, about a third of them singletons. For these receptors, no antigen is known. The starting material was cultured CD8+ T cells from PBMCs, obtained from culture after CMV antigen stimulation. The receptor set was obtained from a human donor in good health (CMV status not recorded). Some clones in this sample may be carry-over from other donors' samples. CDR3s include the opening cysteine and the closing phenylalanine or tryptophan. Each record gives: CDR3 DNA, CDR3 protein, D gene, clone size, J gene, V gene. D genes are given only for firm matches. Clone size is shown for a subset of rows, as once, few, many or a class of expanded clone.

DNA: TGTGCCAGCAGCTTCAGCGGACGGCGAAGGTACAATGAGCAGTTCTTC; CDR3: CASSFSGRRRYNEQFF; D: .; size: .; J: TRBJ2-1; V: TRBV5-4
DNA: TGTGCCAGCACCCCGTTGGGGGGGGAAGAGACCCAGTACTTC; CDR3: CASTPLGGEETQYF; D: TRBD2; size: few; J: TRBJ2-5; V: TRBV27
DNA: TGTGCCAGCAGCATCCCGGGACAGTCCTCTGGAAACACCATATATTTT; CDR3: CASSIPGQSSGNTIYF; D: TRBD1; size: many; J: TRBJ1-3; V: TRBV7-9
DNA: TGTGCCAGCAGCCTCCAGGACGTCGGTAATTCACCCCTCCACTTT; CDR3: CASSLQDVGNSPLHF; D: .; size: few; J: TRBJ1-6; V: TRBV4-1
DNA: TGTGCCAGCAGCTCCAGGACTAGCGGGGGGCCCCTTCAAGAGACCCAGTACTTC; CDR3: CASSSRTSGGPLQETQYF; D: TRBD2; size: .; J: TRBJ2-5; V: TRBV7-9
DNA: TGTGCCAGCAGTTTAGGGGGTTTCGCGGCTGAAGCTTTCTTT; CDR3: CASSLGGFAAEAFF; D: .; size: .; J: TRBJ1-1; V: TRBV27
DNA: TGTGCCAGCAGTTACTCGGGCCGGGGGCAGCCCCAGCATTTT; CDR3: CASSYSGRGQPQHF; D: .; size: few; J: TRBJ1-5; V: TRBV6-5
DNA: TGTGCCAGCAGCTTAACAGGGCCGGCACCCCTCCACTTT; CDR3: CASSLTGPAPLHF; D: .; size: many; J: TRBJ1-6; V: TRBV7-2
DNA: TGCAGTGCCCTGGAGTATGAAAAACTGTTTTTT; CDR3: CSALEYEKLFF; D: .; size: few; J: TRBJ1-4; V: TRBV20-1
DNA: TGTGCCACCAGTAAAACCGGGACGGCTACCGGGGAGCTGTTTTTT; CDR3: CATSKTGTATGELFF; D: .; size: .; J: TRBJ2-2; V: TRBV24-1
DNA: TGTGCCAGCAGCGTGGGAGGACTCATGAACACTGAAGCTTTCTTT; CDR3: CASSVGGLMNTEAFF; D: .; size: .; J: TRBJ1-1; V: TRBV5-6
DNA: TGTGCCAGCAGCGCCCACAGGGGGCTGGATCAGCCCCAGCATTTT; CDR3: CASSAHRGLDQPQHF; D: TRBD1; size: many; J: TRBJ1-5; V: TRBV7-2
DNA: TGTGCCAGCAGCCCCCCGGGGGCAGAAGCTTTCTTT; CDR3: CASSPPGAEAFF; D: .; size: many; J: TRBJ1-1; V: TRBV27
DNA: TGTGCCAGCAGTCGTCGACAGAGGAACACTGAAGCTTTCTTT; CDR3: CASSRRQRNTEAFF; D: .; size: .; J: TRBJ1-1; V: TRBV12-3/TRBV12-4
DNA: TGCGCCAGCAGCCGTGGACTAGCTTCCACAGATACGCAGTATTTT; CDR3: CASSRGLASTDTQYF; D: TRBD2; size: few; J: TRBJ2-3; V: TRBV4-1
DNA: TGTGCCAGCAGCGCTGGGGCAAGAGGTGGCTACACCTTC; CDR3: CASSAGARGGYTF; D: .; size: few; J: TRBJ1-2; V: TRBV6-5
DNA: TGTGCCAGCAGCCGGGACCTTCAGAGCTCCTACGAGCAGTACTTC; CDR3: CASSRDLQSSYEQYF; D: .; size: .; J: TRBJ2-7; V: TRBV7-9
DNA: TGTGCCAGCAGCGCAGGGGGTTGGAGGACAGATACGCAGTATTTT; CDR3: CASSAGGWRTDTQYF; D: TRBD1; size: few; J: TRBJ2-3; V: TRBV5-6
DNA: TGTGCCAGCGGGGAACACCTTTGGGGGGATGGCTACACCTTC; CDR3: CASGEHLWGDGYTF; D: .; size: .; J: TRBJ1-2; V: TRBV6-8